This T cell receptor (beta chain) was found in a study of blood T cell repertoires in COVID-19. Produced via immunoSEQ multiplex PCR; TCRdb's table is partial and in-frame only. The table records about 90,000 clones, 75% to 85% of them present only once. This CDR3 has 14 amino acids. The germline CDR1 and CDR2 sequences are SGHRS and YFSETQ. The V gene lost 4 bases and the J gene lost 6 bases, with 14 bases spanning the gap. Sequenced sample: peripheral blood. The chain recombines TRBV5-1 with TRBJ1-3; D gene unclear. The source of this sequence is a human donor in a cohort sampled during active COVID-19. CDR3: CASSPRPKENTIYF. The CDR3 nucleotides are TGCGCCAGCAGCCCGAGGCCAAAGGAAAACACCATATATTTT.